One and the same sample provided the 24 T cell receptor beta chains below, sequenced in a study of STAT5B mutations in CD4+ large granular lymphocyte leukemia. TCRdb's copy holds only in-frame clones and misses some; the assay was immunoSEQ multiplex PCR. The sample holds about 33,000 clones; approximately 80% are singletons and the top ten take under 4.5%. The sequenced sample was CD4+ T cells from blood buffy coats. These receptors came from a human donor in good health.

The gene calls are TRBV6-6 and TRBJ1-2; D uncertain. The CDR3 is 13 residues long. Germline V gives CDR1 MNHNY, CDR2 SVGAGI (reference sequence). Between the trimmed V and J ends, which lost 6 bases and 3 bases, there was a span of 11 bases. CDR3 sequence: CASREGSHYGYTF. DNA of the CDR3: TGTGCCAGCAGAGAGGGCAGCCACTATGGCTACACCTTC.

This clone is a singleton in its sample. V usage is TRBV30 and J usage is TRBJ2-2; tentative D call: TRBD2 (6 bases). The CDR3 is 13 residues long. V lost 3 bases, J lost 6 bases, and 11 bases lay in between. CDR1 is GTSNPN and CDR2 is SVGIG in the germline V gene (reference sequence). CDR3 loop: CAWRSGRAGELFF. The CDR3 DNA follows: TGTGCCTGGAGGAGCGGGCGCGCCGGGGAGCTGTTTTTT.

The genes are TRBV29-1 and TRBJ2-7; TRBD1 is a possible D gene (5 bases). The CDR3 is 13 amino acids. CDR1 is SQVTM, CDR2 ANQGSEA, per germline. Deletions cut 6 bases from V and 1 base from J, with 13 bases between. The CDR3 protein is CSVTRQGSYEQYF. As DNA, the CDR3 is TGCAGCGTGACCCGGCAGGGTTCCTACGAGCAGTACTTC.

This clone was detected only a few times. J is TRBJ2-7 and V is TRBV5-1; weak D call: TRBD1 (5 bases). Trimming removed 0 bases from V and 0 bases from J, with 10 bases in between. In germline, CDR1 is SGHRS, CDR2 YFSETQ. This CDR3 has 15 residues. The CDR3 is CASSLATGRSYEQYF. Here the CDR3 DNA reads TGCGCCAGCAGCTTGGCCACAGGACGCTCCTACGAGCAGTACTTC.

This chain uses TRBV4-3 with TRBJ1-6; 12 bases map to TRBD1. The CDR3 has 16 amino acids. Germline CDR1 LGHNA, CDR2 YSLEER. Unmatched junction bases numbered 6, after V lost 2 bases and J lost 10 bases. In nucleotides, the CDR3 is TGCGCCAGCAGCCAAAGGGGACAGGGGGCTAGCTCACCCCTCCACTTT. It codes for CASSQRGQGASSPLHF.

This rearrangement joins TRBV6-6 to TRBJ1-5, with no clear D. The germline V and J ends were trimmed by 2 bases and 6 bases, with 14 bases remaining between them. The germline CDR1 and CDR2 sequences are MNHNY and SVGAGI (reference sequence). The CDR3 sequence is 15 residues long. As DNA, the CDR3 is TGTGCCAGCAGTTACACCCCCCAATACGGTCAGCCCCAGCATTTT. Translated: CASSYTPQYGQPQHF.

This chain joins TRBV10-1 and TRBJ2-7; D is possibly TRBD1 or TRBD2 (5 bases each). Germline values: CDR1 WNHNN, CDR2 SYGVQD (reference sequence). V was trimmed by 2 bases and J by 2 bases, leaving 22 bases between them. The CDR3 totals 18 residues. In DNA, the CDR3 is TGCGCCAGCAGTGAGCTTCCCCGCTGGGGGAAGGTGGCCTACGAGCAGTACTTC. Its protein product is CASSELPRWGKVAYEQYF.

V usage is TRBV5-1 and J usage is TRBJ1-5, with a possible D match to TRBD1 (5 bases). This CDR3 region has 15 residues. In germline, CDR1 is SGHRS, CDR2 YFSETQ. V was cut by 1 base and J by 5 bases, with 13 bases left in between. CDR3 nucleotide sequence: TGCGCCAGCAGCTTGTCGGCAGGGAGGGATCAGCCCCAGCATTTT. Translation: CASSLSAGRDQPQHF.

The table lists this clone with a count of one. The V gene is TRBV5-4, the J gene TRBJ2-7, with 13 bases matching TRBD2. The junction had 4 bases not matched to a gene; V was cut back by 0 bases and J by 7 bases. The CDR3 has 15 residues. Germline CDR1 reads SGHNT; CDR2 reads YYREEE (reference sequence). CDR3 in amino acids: CASSLGLAGGEEQYF. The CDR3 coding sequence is TGTGCCAGCAGCTTGGGACTAGCGGGAGGTGAAGAGCAGTACTTC.

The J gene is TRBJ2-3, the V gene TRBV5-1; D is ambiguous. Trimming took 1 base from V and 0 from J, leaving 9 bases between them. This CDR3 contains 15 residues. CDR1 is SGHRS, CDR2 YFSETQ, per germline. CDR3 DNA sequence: TGCGCCAGCAGCTTGTCTGCCTCTAGCACAGATACGCAGTATTTT. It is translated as CASSLSASSTDTQYF.

The CDR3 DNA is TGTGCCAGCAGTTATAAGCGCCTAGCGGACTACAATGAGCAGTTCTTC. It is translated as CASSYKRLADYNEQFF. V and J are TRBV28 and TRBJ2-1, with 7 bases identical to TRBD2. V dropped 4 bases and J dropped 3; count of bases not matched to a gene: 9. The CDR3 has 16 residues. The germline CDR1 and CDR2 sequences are MDHEN and SYDVKM.

The chain's CDR3 is CASSQQPQASTDTQYF. CDR3 DNA: TGTGCCAGCAGCCAACAACCACAGGCTAGCACAGATACGCAGTATTTT. The chain recombines TRBV4-2 with TRBJ2-3, with a possible D match to TRBD1 (5 bases). CDR3 length: 16 amino acids. CDR1 is LGHNA and CDR2 is YNFKEQ in the germline V gene. The ends were cut back, 2 bases at V and 0 bases at J, with 12 bases in the middle.

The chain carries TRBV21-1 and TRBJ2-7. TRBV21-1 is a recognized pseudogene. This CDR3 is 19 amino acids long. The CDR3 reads CASLAQETLPTFSSNPENF. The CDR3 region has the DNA TGTGCCAGCCTGGCCCAGGAGACTTTACCTACGTTTTCTTCGAATCCCGAGAACTTC.

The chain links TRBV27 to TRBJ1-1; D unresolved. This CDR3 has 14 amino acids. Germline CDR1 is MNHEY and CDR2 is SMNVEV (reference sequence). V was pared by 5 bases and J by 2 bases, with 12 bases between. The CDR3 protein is CASSLNRVNTEAFF. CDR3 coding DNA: TGTGCCAGCAGTCTAAACCGGGTTAACACTGAAGCTTTCTTT.

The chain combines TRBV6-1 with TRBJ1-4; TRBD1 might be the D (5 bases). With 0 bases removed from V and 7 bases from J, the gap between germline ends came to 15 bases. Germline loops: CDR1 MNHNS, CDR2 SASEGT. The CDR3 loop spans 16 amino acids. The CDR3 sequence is CASSEAGGLGGEKLFF. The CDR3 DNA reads TGTGCCAGCAGTGAAGCGGGGGGGTTAGGCGGTGAAAAACTGTTTTTT.

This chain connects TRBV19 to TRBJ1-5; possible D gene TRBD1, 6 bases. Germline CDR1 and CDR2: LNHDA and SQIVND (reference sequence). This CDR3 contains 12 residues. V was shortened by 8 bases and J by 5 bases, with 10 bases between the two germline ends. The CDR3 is CASGYRDQPQHF. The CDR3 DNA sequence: TGTGCCAGTGGATACAGGGATCAGCCCCAGCATTTT.

CDR3 DNA sequence: TGTGCCAGCAACCGGAGGGGGACAGGGTCTGAAAAACTGTTTTTT. Its translation: CASNRRGTGSEKLFF. The chain carries TRBV28 and TRBJ1-4; 9 bases are shared with TRBD1. Trimming removed 7 bases from V and 7 bases from J; junction bases left unmatched: 10. This CDR3 has 15 amino acids. Per germline, CDR1 MDHEN and CDR2 SYDVKM.

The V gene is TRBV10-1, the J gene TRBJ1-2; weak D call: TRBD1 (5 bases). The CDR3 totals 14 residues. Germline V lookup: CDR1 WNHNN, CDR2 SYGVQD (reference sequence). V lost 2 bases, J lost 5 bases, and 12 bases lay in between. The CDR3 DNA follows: TGCGCCAGCAGTGAGACGCGGGAGGGGTATGGCTACACCTTC. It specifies CASSETREGYGYTF.

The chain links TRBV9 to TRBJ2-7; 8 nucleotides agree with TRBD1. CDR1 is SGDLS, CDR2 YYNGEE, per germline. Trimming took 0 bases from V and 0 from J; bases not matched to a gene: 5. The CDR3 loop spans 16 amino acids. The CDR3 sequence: CASSVAGTGNSYEQYF. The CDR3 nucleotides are TGTGCCAGCAGCGTAGCCGGGACAGGTAACTCCTACGAGCAGTACTTC.

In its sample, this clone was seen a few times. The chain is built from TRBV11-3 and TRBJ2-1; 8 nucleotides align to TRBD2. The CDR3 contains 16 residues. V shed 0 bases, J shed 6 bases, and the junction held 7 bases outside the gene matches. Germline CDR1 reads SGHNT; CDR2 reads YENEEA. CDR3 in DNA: TGTGCCAGCAGCTTAGATCCCGGGACTAGGAGCAATGAGCAGTTCTTC. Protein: CASSLDPGTRSNEQFF.

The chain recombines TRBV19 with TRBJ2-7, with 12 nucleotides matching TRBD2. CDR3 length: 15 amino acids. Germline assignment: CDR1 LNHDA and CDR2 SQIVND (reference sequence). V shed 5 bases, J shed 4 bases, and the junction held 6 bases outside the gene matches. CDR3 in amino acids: CASSPSGRAGYEQYF. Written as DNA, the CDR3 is TGTGCCAGTAGTCCTAGCGGGAGGGCCGGGTACGAGCAGTACTTC.

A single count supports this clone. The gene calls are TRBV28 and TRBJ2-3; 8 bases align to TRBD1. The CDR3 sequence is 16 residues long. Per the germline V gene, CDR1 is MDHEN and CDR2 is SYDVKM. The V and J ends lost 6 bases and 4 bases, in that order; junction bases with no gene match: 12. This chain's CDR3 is CASRTTGGKGPDTQYF. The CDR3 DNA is TGTGCCAGCAGGACCACAGGGGGGAAGGGCCCAGATACGCAGTATTTT.

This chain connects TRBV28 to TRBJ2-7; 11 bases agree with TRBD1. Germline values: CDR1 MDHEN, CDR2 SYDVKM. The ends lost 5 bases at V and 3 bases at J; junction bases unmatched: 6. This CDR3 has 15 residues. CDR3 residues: CASSHTGTGGYEQYF. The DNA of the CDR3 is TGTGCCAGCAGTCATACCGGGACAGGGGGCTACGAGCAGTACTTC.

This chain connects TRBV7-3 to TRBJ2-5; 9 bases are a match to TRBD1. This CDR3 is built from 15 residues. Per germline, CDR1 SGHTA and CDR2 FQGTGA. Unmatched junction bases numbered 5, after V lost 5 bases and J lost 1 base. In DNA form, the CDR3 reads TGTGCCAGCAGCCTGGACAGGGGAACCCAAGAGACCCAGTACTTC. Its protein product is CASSLDRGTQETQYF. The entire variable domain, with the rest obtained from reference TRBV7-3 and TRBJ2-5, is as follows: GAGVSQTPSNKVTEKGKYVELRCDPISGHTALYWYRQSLGQGPEFLIYFQGTGAADDSGLPNDRFFAVRPEGSVSTLKIQRTERGDSAVYLCASSLDRGTQETQYFGPGTRLLVL.